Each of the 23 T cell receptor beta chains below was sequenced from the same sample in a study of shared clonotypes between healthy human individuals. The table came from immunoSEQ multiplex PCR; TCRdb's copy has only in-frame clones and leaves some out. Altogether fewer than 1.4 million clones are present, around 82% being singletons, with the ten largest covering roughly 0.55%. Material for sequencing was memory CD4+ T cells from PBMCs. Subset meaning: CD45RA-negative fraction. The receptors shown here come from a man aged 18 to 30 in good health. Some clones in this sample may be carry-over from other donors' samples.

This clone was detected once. For the CDR3, the DNA is TGCGCCAGCGCCCCTCGACAGGCGACAGGGATTCAGTACTTC. It translates to CASAPRQATGIQYF. The genes are TRBV5-1 and TRBJ2-4, with 7 bases aligning to TRBD1. The CDR3 extends over 14 amino acids. Germline CDR1 is SGHRS and CDR2 is YFSETQ. The V segment lost 7 bases and the J segment 10 bases; nucleotides outside the gene matches: 14.

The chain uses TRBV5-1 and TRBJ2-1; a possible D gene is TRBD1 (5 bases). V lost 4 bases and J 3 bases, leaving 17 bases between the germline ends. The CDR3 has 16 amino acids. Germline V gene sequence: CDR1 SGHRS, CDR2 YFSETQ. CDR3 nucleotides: TGCGCCAGCAGCCGACCCTCGGTTCAGGGCTACAATGAGCAGTTCTTC. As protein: CASSRPSVQGYNEQFF.

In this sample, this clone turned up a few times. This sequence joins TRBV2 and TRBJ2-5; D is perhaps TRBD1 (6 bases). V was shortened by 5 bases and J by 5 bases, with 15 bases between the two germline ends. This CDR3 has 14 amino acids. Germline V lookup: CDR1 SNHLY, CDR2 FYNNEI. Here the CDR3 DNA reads TGTGCCAGCAGTCCGAACAGGGACGGGGAGACCCAGTACTTC. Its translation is CASSPNRDGETQYF.

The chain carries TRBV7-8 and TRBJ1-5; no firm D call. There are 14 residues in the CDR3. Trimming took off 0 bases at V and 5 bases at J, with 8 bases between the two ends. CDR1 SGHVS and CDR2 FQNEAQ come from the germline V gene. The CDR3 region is CASSLAGADQPQHF. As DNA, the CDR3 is TGTGCCAGCAGCTTAGCCGGAGCGGATCAGCCCCAGCATTTT.

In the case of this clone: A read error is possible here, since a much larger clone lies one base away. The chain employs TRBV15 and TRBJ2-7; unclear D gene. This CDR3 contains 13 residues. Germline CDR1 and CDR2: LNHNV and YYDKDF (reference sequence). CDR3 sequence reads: CAASALESYEQYF. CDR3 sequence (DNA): TGTGCCGCCAGCGCGTTAGAGAGCTACGAGCAGTACTTC.

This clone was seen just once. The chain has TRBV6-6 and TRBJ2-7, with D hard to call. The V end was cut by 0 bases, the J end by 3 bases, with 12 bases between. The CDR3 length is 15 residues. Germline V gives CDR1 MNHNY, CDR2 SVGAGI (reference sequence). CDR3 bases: TGTGCCAGCAGTTACTCGGAACCGTCAAGCTACGAGCAGTACTTC. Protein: CASSYSEPSSYEQYF.

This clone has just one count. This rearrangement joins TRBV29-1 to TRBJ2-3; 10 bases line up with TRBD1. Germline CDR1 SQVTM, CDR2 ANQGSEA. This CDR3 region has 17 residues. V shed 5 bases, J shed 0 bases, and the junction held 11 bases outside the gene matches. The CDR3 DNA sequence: TGCAGCGTTAGGGGAAGGGGGACAGGGGTTAGCACAGATACGCAGTATTTT. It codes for CSVRGRGTGVSTDTQYF.

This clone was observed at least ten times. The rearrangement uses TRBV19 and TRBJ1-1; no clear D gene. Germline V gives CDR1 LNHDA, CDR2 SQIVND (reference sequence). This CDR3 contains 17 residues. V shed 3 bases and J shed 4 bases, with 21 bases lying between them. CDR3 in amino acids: CASSIGVGEEGSTEAFF. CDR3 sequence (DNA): TGTGCCAGTAGTATCGGGGTTGGCGAGGAAGGGTCCACTGAAGCTTTCTTT.

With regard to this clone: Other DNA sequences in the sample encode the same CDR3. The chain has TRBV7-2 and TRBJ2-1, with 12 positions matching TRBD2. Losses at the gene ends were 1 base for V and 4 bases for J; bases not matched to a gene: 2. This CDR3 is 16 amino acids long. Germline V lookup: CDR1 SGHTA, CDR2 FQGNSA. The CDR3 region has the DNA TGTGCCAGCAGCTTAGGCGGGACTAGCGGGTACAATGAGCAGTTCTTC. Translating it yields CASSLGGTSGYNEQFF.

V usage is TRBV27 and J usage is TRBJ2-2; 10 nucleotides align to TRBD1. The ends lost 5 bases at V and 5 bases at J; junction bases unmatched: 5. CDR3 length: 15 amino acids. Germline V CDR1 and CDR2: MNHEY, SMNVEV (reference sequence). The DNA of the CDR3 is TGTGCCAGCAGTCGACAGGGGGCGCTTACCGGGGAGCTGTTTTTT. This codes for CASSRQGALTGELFF.

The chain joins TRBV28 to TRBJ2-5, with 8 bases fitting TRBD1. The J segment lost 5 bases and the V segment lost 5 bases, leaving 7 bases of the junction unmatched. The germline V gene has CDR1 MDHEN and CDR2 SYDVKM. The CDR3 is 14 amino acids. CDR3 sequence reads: CASSRQGIEETQYF. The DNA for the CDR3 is TGTGCCAGCAGTCGACAGGGGATTGAGGAGACCCAGTACTTC.

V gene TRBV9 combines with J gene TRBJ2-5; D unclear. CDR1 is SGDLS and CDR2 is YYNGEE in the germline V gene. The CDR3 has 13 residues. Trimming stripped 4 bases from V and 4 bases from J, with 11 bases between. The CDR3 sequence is CASSPTSTETQYF. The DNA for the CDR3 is TGTGCCAGCAGCCCAACCTCCACAGAGACCCAGTACTTC. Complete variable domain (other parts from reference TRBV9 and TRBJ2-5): DSGVTQTPKHLITATGQRVTLRCSPRSGDLSVYWYQQSLDQGLQFLIQYYNGEERAKGNILERFSAQQFPDLHSELNLSSLELGDSALYFCASSPTSTETQYFGPGTRLLVL.

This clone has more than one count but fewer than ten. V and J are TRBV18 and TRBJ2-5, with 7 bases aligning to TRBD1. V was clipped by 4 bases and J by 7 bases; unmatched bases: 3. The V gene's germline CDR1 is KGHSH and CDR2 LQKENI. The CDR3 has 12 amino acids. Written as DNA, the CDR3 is TGTGCCAGCTCACACCCAGGGGGGACCCAGTACTTC. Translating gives CASSHPGGTQYF.

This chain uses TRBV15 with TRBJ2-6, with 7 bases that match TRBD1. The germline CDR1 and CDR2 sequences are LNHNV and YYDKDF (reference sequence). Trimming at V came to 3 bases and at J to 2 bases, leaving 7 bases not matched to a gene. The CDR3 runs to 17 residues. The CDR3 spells CATSRLRQGTGANVLTF. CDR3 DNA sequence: TGTGCCACCAGCAGGTTAAGACAGGGAACTGGGGCCAACGTCCTGACTTTC.

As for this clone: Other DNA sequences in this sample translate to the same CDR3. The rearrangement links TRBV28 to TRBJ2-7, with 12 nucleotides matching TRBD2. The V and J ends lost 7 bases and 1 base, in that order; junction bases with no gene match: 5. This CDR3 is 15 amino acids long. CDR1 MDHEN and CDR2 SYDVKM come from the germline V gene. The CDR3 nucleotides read TGTGCCAGCACCCAACTAGCGGGAGGTTCCTACGAGCAGTACTTC. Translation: CASTQLAGGSYEQYF.

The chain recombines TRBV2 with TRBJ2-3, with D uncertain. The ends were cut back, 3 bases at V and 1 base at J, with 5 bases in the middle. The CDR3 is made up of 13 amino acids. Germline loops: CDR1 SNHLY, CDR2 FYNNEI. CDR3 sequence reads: CASSDQGTDTQYF. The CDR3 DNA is TGTGCCAGCAGTGACCAGGGCACAGATACGCAGTATTTT.

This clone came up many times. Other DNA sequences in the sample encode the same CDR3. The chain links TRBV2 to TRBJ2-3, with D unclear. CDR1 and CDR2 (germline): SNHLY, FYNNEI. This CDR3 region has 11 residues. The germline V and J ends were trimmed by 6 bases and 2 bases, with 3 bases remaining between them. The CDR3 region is CASRDTDTQYF. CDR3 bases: TGTGCCAGCAGAGACACAGATACGCAGTATTTT.

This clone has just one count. CDR3 sequence reads: CATKPGHQEAFF. CDR3 coding DNA: TGCGCCACCAAGCCGGGACACCAAGAGGCTTTCTTT. The rearrangement uses TRBV10-1 and TRBJ1-1; weak D call: TRBD1 (6 bases). The CDR3 length is 12 residues. Germline CDR1 WNHNN, CDR2 SYGVQD (reference sequence). Trimming stripped 10 bases from V and 11 bases from J, with 20 bases between.

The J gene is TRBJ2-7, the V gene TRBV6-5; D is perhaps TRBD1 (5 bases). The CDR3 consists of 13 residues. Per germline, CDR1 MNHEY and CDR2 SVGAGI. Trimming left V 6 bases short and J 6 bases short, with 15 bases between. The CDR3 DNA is TGTGCCAGCAGCCGTCGACAAGGGGCCGAGCAGTACTTC. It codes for CASSRRQGAEQYF.

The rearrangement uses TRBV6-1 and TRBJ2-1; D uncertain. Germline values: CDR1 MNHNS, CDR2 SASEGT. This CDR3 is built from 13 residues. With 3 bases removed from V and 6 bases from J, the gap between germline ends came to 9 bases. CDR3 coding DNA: TGTGCCAGCAGTGACAGGTTTGGCAATGAGCAGTTCTTC. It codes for CASSDRFGNEQFF.

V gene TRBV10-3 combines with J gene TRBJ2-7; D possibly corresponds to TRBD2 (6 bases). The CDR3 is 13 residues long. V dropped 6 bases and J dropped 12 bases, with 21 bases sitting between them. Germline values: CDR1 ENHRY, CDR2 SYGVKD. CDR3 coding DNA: TGTGCCATCAGGCTGACTTCTAGCGAGCCATCGTACTTC. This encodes CAIRLTSSEPSYF.

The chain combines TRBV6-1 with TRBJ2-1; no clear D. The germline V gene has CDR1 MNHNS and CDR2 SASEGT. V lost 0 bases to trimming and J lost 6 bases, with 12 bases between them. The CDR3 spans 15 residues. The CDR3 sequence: CASSEALWKPNEQFF. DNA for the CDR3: TGTGCCAGCAGTGAAGCTCTTTGGAAACCCAATGAGCAGTTCTTC.

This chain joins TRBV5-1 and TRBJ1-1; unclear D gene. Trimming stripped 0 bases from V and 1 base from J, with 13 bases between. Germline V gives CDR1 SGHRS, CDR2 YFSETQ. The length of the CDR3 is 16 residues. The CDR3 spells CASSLEPPRGNTEAFF. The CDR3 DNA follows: TGCGCCAGCAGCTTGGAACCCCCCCGCGGGAACACTGAAGCTTTCTTT.